This TCR beta chain was sequenced in a study of blood T cell repertoires in COVID-19. The wider study: Sources were T cells, B-cell-depleted T cells, or PBMCs; the material itself was cDNA or gDNA.

Source study methods: Estimation of nucleated cell counts was performed using reference gene primer amplification. Produced via immunoSEQ multiplex PCR; TCRdb's table is partial and in-frame only. V, J and clone size are taken as reported in that table, and D and trimming were inferred from the DNA itself. Of some 260,000 clones listed, more than 65% are singletons. V lost 2 bases to trimming and J lost 7 bases, with 8 bases between them. CDR3 size: 12 residues. Germline assignment: CDR1 LGHDT and CDR2 YNNKEL (reference sequence). The TCR sequence derives from a woman under 30 with acute or convalescent COVID-19. The V gene is TRBV3-1 (or the pseudogene TRBV3-2), the J gene TRBJ1-2; a possible D gene is TRBD1 (5 bases). The sequenced sample consisted of peripheral blood. This CDR3 is CASSQQGSGYTF. The CDR3 DNA reads TGTGCCAGCAGCCAACAGGGTTCTGGCTACACCTTC.